This passage covers 12 T cell receptor beta chains from one sample sequenced in a study of blood T cell repertoires in COVID-19. TCRdb's table, derived via immunoSEQ multiplex PCR, lists solely in-frame clones and lacks some. The table has some 99,000 clones, around 90% seen once. The sequenced sample consisted of peripheral blood. The receptors were sampled from a human donor with COVID-19, enrolled during active disease. The donor label of this sample is uncertain.

This clone was found a few times. The chain couples TRBV28 to TRBJ1-2; 7 bases match TRBD1. This CDR3 has 15 amino acids. Unmatched junction bases numbered 11, after V lost 6 bases and J lost 4 bases. Germline CDR1 MDHEN, CDR2 SYDVKM. CDR3 protein: CASRQTGTEIYGYTF. The CDR3 DNA sequence: TGTGCCAGCAGGCAAACCGGGACAGAGATCTATGGCTACACCTTC.

The chain couples TRBV4-2 to TRBJ2-7; 8 positions match TRBD2. Germline values: CDR1 LGHNA, CDR2 YNFKEQ. J gave up 6 bases and V 1 base, and 8 bases lay outside the gene matches. The CDR3 sequence is 15 residues long. CDR3 sequence reads: CASSQAPLAGGEQYF. CDR3 nucleotides: TGTGCCAGCAGCCAAGCCCCTCTGGCGGGAGGCGAGCAGTACTTC.

The chain links TRBV27 to TRBJ1-6, with 7 bases identical to TRBD1. Trimming removed 3 bases from V and 9 bases from J; junction bases left unmatched: 5. Germline V lookup: CDR1 MNHEY, CDR2 SMNVEV (reference sequence). This CDR3 contains 14 residues. The CDR3 coding sequence is TGTGCCAGCAGTTTGACAGGGTCGGGTTCACCCCTCCACTTT. The encoded protein is CASSLTGSGSPLHF.

The DNA of the CDR3 is TGTGCCAGCAGGAATCCCGGGACAGGGTATGGCTACACCTTC. Amino acid sequence: CASRNPGTGYGYTF. This chain uses TRBV11-2 with TRBJ1-2, with 9 bases matching TRBD1. This CDR3 contains 14 residues. V was pared by 6 bases and J by 5 bases, with 7 bases of the junction left unmatched. Germline CDR1 is SGHAT and CDR2 is FQNNGV.

The chain combines TRBV6-5 with TRBJ1-6; 9 positions match TRBD1. Germline V lookup: CDR1 MNHEY, CDR2 SVGAGI. The length of the CDR3 is 15 residues. V shed 8 bases, J shed 5 bases, and the junction held 7 bases outside the gene matches. CDR3 DNA: TGTGCCAGCGGGGACAGGGTCGAGGATAATTCACCCCTCCACTTT. Translating it yields CASGDRVEDNSPLHF.

The J gene is TRBJ2-5, the V gene TRBV5-8; D is perhaps TRBD2 (5 bases). The CDR3 has 14 amino acids. The V gene's germline CDR1 is SGHTS and CDR2 YDEGEE. V lost 4 bases and J lost 0, with 10 bases in between. The CDR3 DNA reads TGTGCCAGCAGCCCCTGGACTGACCAAGAGACCCAGTACTTC. It is translated as CASSPWTDQETQYF.

This clone came up a few times. CDR3 sequence (DNA): TGTGCCACCAGCAGGTCAGGGACAGGGCCTAATCAGCCCCAGCATTTT. This translates into CATSRSGTGPNQPQHF. The chain combines TRBV15 with TRBJ1-5, with 9 bases matching TRBD1. Looked up from germline, CDR1 is LNHNV and CDR2 is YYDKDF (reference sequence). V shed 3 bases, J shed 4 bases, and the junction held 7 bases outside the gene matches. The CDR3 is 16 amino acids. The full variable domain, its missing parts supplied by reference TRBV15 and TRBJ1-5, is DAMVIQNPRYQVTQFGKPVTLSCSQTLNHNVMYWYQQKSSQAPKLLFHYYDKDFNNEADTPDNFQSRRPNTSFCFLDIRSPGLGDTAMYLCATSRSGTGPNQPQHFGDGTRLSIL.

CDR3 sequence (DNA): TGTGCCAGCAGCCTAAGCACAGATACGCAGTATTTT. Its protein is CASSLSTDTQYF. The J gene is TRBJ2-3, the V gene TRBV9; D remains ambiguous. The V end lost 4 bases, the J end lost 0 bases, and 3 bases lay between the germline ends. The CDR3 is made up of 12 amino acids. The germline V gene encodes CDR1 SGDLS and CDR2 YYNGEE.

The chain joins TRBV5-4 to TRBJ2-7, with D maybe TRBD2 (5 bases). CDR1 is SGHNT, CDR2 YYREEE, per germline (reference sequence). This CDR3 spans 11 amino acids. Trimming took 7 bases from V and 3 from J, leaving 8 bases between them. The CDR3 DNA is TGTGCCAGCGGGAGTGGCTACGAGCAGTACTTC. It yields the protein CASGSGYEQYF.

The rearrangement joins TRBV28 to TRBJ1-1, with D possibly TRBD1 on 6 matching bases. CDR3 length: 15 residues. V lost 3 bases to trimming and J lost 0 bases, with 11 bases between them. CDR1 is MDHEN, CDR2 SYDVKM, per germline. The DNA for the CDR3 is TGTGCCAGCAGTTTGGTCAGGGGCATGAACACTGAAGCTTTCTTT. Translation gives CASSLVRGMNTEAFF.

CDR3 loop: CASSPTGEDGYTF. CDR3 DNA: TGTGCCAGCAGCCCGACAGGGGAGGATGGCTACACCTTC. This chain links TRBV3-1 (or the pseudogene TRBV3-2) with TRBJ1-2; 8 bases are shared with TRBD1. CDR3 length equals 13 residues. Germline V gene lookup returns CDR1 LGHDT and CDR2 YNNKEL (reference sequence). The V and J ends lost 4 bases and 6 bases, in that order; junction bases with no gene match: 4.

V gene TRBV3-1 (or the pseudogene TRBV3-2) combines with J gene TRBJ2-2; 7 nucleotides line up with TRBD1. After removal of 4 bases from V and 6 bases from J, the junction contained 8 bases not matched to a gene. Per germline, CDR1 LGHDT and CDR2 YNNKEL (reference sequence). The CDR3 is 15 amino acids. CDR3 bases: TGTGCCAGCAGCCCCCCCGCCAGGGGGTCCGGGGAGCTGTTTTTT. It encodes CASSPPARGSGELFF.